The 18 T cell receptor beta chains below all came from one sample that was sequenced in a study of monozygotic twins with inflammatory bowel disease. Reprocessing the 5' RACE reads, TCRdb reports a single entry for every CDR3 protein and omits DNA. Across 350,000 to 500,000 distinct CDR3 sequences, the top ten clones capture 2% to 2.5% of the sample. Sequenced material: blood. These receptors originate from a human donor with ulcerative colitis or Crohn's disease, or a healthy co-twin of an affected twin (not recorded which).

The genes are TRBV11-2 and TRBJ2-7; the D gene TCRdb calls, TRBD1, cannot be checked with no DNA. From germline, CDR1 is SGHAT and CDR2 FQNNGV. This CDR3 comprises 15 residues. The CDR3 loop is CASSLTGTGLYEQYF. The variable domain in full, with the rest retrieved from reference TRBV11-2 and TRBJ2-7, is EAGVAQSPRYKIIEKRQSVAFWCNPISGHATLYWYQQILGQGPKLLIQFQNNGVVDDSQLPKDRFSAERLKGVDSTLKIQPAKLEDSAVYLCASSLTGTGLYEQYFGPGTRLTVT.

V is TRBV18 and J is TRBJ1-1; TCRdb's assignment of TRBD1 cannot be checked, as there is no DNA. The CDR3 is 14 residues long. The germline V gene encodes CDR1 KGHSH and CDR2 LQKENI. This CDR3 is CASRRGQGGTEAFF.

V gene TRBV3-1 combines with J gene TRBJ2-1; TCRdb's D gene call, TRBD2, goes unchecked for lack of DNA. Germline V gene sequence: CDR1 LGHDT, CDR2 YNNKEL (reference sequence). This CDR3 region has 14 residues. The CDR3 sequence: CASSQQLAVNEQFF.

The chain combines TRBV11-2 with TRBJ2-2; TCRdb proposes TRBD1, but this gene call is untestable without DNA. Germline V gives CDR1 SGHAT, CDR2 FQNNGV. The length of the CDR3 is 14 residues. The CDR3 loop is CDSSPTVYTGELCF.

The chain couples TRBV28 to TRBJ2-7; TCRdb indicates TRBD2, and absent DNA this call remains unverified. The CDR3 is made up of 15 amino acids. The germline V gene has CDR1 MDHEN and CDR2 SYDVKM. CDR3 sequence reads: CASRPRSGVAYEQYF.

The CDR3 spells CASSAGPSYGYTF. V usage is TRBV28 and J usage is TRBJ1-2; TCRdb's D gene call, TRBD1, goes unchecked for lack of DNA. The CDR3 totals 13 residues. CDR1 is MDHEN and CDR2 is SYDVKM in the germline V gene.

The chain recombines TRBV4-1 with TRBJ1-1; TCRdb calls TRBD1, which cannot be checked without DNA. Germline V gives CDR1 MGHRA, CDR2 YSYEKL. CDR3 length equals 16 residues. CDR3 sequence reads: CASRLRGQGWDTEAFF.

The chain couples TRBV28 to TRBJ2-6. This CDR3 contains 16 residues. Germline CDR1 is MDHEN and CDR2 is SYDVKM. Here the CDR3 reads CASSSPPDSGANVLTF.

The chain has TRBV27 and TRBJ2-3; TCRdb selects TRBD2, and the lack of DNA leaves this call unchecked. The CDR3 runs 14 residues. In germline, CDR1 is MNHEY, CDR2 SMNVEV (reference sequence). The CDR3 loop reads CASVDLGESDTQYF.

The chain is built from TRBV19 and TRBJ1-5; TCRdb reports TRBD1, a call that lacks DNA to check it against. The V gene's germline CDR1 is LNHDA and CDR2 SQIVND (reference sequence). The CDR3 contains 12 residues. The CDR3 is CASSPSGRPQHF. The full variable domain, completed using reference TRBV19 and TRBJ1-5, is DGGITQSPKYLFRKEGQNVTLSCEQNLNHDAMYWYRQDPGQGLRLIYYSQIVNDFQKGDIAEGYSVSREKKESFPLTVTSAQKNPTAFYLCASSPSGRPQHFGDGTRLSIL.

This chain connects TRBV4-3 to TRBJ2-7; TCRdb names TRBD1, which stays unverified in the absence of DNA. Germline lookup yields CDR1 LGHNA and CDR2 YSLEER. The CDR3 loop spans 15 amino acids. The CDR3 is CASSRVRDVLYEQYF.

The chain employs TRBV19 and TRBJ2-4. The CDR3 sequence is 18 residues long. CDR1 and CDR2 (germline): LNHDA, SQIVND (reference sequence). The chain's CDR3 is CASSIDLNSPSAKNIQYF. Based on the CDR3 plus reference TRBV19 and TRBJ2-4, the full variable domain is DGGITQSPKYLFRKEGQNVTLSCEQNLNHDAMYWYRQDPGQGLRLIYYSQIVNDFQKGDIAEGYSVSREKKESFPLTVTSAQKNPTAFYLCASSIDLNSPSAKNIQYFGAGTRLSVL.

V usage is TRBV7-9 and J usage is TRBJ2-1; TCRdb gives TRBD1 as the D gene, but with no DNA this cannot be confirmed. The germline CDR1 and CDR2 sequences are SEHNR and FQNEAQ (reference sequence). CDR3 length: 13 amino acids. CDR3 in amino acids: CALGGSAENEQFF. The whole variable domain, remainder taken from reference TRBV7-9 and TRBJ2-1, is DTGVSQNPRHKITKRGQNVTFRCDPISEHNRLYWYRQTLGQGPEFLTYFQNEAQLEKSRLLSDRFSAERPKGSFSTLEIQRTEQGDSAMYLCALGGSAENEQFFGPGTRLTVL.

This chain links TRBV4-2 with TRBJ1-4; TCRdb's assignment of TRBD1 cannot be checked, as there is no DNA. CDR1 is LGHNA, CDR2 YNFKEQ, per germline. CDR3 length: 14 amino acids. CDR3 sequence reads: CASSQGQSNEKLFF.

The V and J genes are TRBV7-9 and TRBJ1-1; TCRdb proposes TRBD1, but this gene call is untestable without DNA. Germline CDR1 is SEHNR and CDR2 is FQNEAQ (reference sequence). This CDR3 has 14 amino acids. This CDR3 is CASSQLTENTEAFF.

The chain employs TRBV27 and TRBJ1-2; TCRdb outputs TRBD1, but without DNA this stays unchecked. This CDR3 region has 14 residues. Germline lookup yields CDR1 MNHEY and CDR2 SMNVEV (reference sequence). The CDR3 loop reads CASRAQDRGYGYTF.

The chain combines TRBV5-1 with TRBJ1-1; there is no DNA to check the TCRdb D call of TRBD1. CDR3 length: 14 residues. Per the germline V gene, CDR1 is SGHRS and CDR2 is YFSETQ. The CDR3 sequence is CASSPGTGNTEAFF.

This sequence joins TRBV7-2 and TRBJ2-2; TCRdb lists TRBD1, though no DNA is available to test this call. This CDR3 region has 13 residues. Germline V CDR1 and CDR2: SGHTA, FQGNSA. The CDR3 sequence is CASSRGAAGELFF.